This record looks at one TCR beta chain sequence and its context. This PCR relied on a set of 60 Vbeta primers and 13 Jbeta primers. Clones were read by immunoSEQ multiplex PCR, and TCRdb kept only the in-frame ones, dropping some. The table records tens of thousands of clones, more than 60% of them present only once. This CDR3 is 16 amino acids long. Germline lookup yields CDR1 MGHRA and CDR2 YSYEKL. Trimming removed 0 bases from V and 4 bases from J, with 13 bases in between. This record comes from a study of cytomegalovirus exposure and HLA in healthy donors. Study in general: Clustering assigned 81% of the roughly 380 genotyped donors to the Caucasian-associated ancestry cluster.

The sequenced sample was PBMCs. The sequence was collected from a male donor in good health and CMV-seropositive. This chain connects TRBV4-1 to TRBJ2-1; the D is unclear. The CDR3 sequence: CASSQEVAVLYNEQFF. The DNA for the CDR3 is TGCGCCAGCAGCCAAGAGGTGGCGGTCCTATACAATGAGCAGTTCTTC.